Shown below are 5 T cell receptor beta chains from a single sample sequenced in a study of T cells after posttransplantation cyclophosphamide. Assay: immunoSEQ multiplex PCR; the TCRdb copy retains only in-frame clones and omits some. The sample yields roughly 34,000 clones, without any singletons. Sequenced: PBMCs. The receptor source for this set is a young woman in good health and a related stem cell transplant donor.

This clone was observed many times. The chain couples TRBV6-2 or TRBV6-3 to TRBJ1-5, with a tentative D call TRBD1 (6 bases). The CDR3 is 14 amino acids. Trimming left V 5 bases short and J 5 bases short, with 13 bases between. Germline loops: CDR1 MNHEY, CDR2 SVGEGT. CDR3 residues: CASSRTGKHQPQHF. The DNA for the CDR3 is TGTGCCAGCAGTAGAACAGGGAAACATCAGCCCCAGCATTTT.

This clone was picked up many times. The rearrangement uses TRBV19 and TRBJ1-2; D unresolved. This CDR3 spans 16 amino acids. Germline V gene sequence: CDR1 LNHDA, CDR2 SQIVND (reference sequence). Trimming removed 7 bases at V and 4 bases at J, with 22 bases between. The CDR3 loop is CASTYQGSAQVYGYTF. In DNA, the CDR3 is TGTGCCAGTACCTATCAAGGTAGCGCCCAAGTCTATGGCTACACCTTC.

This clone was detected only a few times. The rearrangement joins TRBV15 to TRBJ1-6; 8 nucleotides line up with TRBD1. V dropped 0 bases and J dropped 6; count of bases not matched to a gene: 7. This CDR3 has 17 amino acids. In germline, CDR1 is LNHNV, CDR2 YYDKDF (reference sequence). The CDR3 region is CATSRDQGTGINSPLHF. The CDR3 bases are TGTGCCACCAGCAGAGATCAAGGGACAGGAATTAATTCACCCCTCCACTTT.

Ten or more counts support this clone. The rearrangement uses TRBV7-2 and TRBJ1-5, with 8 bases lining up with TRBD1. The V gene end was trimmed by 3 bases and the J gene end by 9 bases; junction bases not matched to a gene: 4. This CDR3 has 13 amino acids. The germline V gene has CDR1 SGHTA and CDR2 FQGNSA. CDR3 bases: TGTGCCAGCAGCTTGACAGGGGAGCGGCCCCAGCATTTT. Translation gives CASSLTGERPQHF. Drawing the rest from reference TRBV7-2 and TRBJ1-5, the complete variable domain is GAGVSQSPSNKVTEKGKDVELRCDPISGHTALYWYRQSLGQGLEFLIYFQGNSAPDKSGLPSDRFSAERTGGSVSTLTIQRTQQEDSAVYLCASSLTGERPQHFGDGTRLSIL.

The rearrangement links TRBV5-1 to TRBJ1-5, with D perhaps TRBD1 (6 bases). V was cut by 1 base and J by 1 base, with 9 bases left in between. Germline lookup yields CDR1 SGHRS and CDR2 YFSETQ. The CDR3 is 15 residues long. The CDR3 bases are TGCGCCAGCAGCTTGTCAGGGGCCAGCAATCAGCCCCAGCATTTT. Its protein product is CASSLSGASNQPQHF.